These 20 T cell receptor beta chains were sequenced from one sample in a study of beta chain features in type 1 diabetes. What was sequenced were expressed TCRB transcripts, since all of the isolated RNA had been reverse transcribed. Only in-frame clones appear in the TCRdb table, and some are missing; sequencing was by immunoSEQ multiplex PCR. The sample lists under 800,000 clones, around a sixth seen once, with roughly 0.098% in the top ten. The source material was naive CD4+ T cells from blood. These receptors came from a man aged 18 to 35 in good health.

The chain is built from TRBV11-3 and TRBJ2-5; the D is unclear. CDR3 length: 15 residues. Germline V gives CDR1 SGHNT, CDR2 YENEEA. Trimming cost V 5 bases and J 1 base, with 14 bases left between them. The CDR3 coding sequence is TGTGCCAGCAGCCCTGGTGGGCAGATCCAAGAGACCCAGTACTTC. Protein sequence: CASSPGGQIQETQYF.

The chain employs TRBV10-2 and TRBJ2-5; D is possibly TRBD1 (5 bases). The CDR3 sequence is 13 residues long. CDR1 is WSHSY, CDR2 SAAADI, per germline. Trimming took off 8 bases at V and 9 bases at J, with 19 bases between the two ends. The DNA for the CDR3 is TGCGCCAGCGGGGTGTCGCAGACAGCGTCCCAGTACTTC. The encoded protein is CASGVSQTASQYF.

This sequence joins TRBV11-3 and TRBJ2-5; 9 bases line up with TRBD1. Losses at the gene ends were 5 bases for V and 6 bases for J; bases not matched to a gene: 7. The CDR3 extends over 14 amino acids. The germline gives CDR1 SGHNT, CDR2 YENEEA. The CDR3 sequence is CASSLTGGSQTQYF. DNA for the CDR3: TGTGCCAGCAGCCTCACAGGGGGCTCACAGACCCAGTACTTC.

The chain is built from TRBV23-1 and TRBJ2-7; D is unclear. TRBV23-1 counts as an open reading frame of uncertain function. The CDR3 runs 12 residues. V gave up 3 bases and J gave up 4 bases, with 7 bases separating them. The CDR3 reads CASSHGKYEQYF. CDR3 bases: TGCGCCAGCAGTCACGGCAAGTACGAGCAGTACTTC.

The chain has TRBV15 and TRBJ1-5; D gene uncertain. Trimming removed 0 bases from V and 6 bases from J, with 15 bases in between. Germline CDR1 reads LNHNV; CDR2 reads YYDKDF (reference sequence). The CDR3 consists of 16 residues. The CDR3 is CATSREDLRRVQPQHF. The CDR3 bases are TGTGCCACCAGCAGAGAGGATTTGAGACGTGTTCAGCCCCAGCATTTT. The full variable domain, rest sourced from reference TRBV15 and TRBJ1-5, is DAMVIQNPRYQVTQFGKPVTLSCSQTLNHNVMYWYQQKSSQAPKLLFHYYDKDFNNEADTPDNFQSRRPNTSFCFLDIRSPGLGDTAMYLCATSREDLRRVQPQHFGDGTRLSIL.

In this sample, this clone turned up a few times. V usage is TRBV7-3 and J usage is TRBJ2-2; TRBD2 might be the D (5 bases). The CDR3 is 16 amino acids. CDR1 is SGHTA and CDR2 is FQGTGA in the germline V gene. V was clipped by 5 bases and J by 3 bases, with 16 bases between them. DNA for the CDR3: TGTGCCAGCAGCCTCCGTAGTGGGCGGGACACCGGGGAGCTGTTTTTT. Amino acid sequence: CASSLRSGRDTGELFF.

This clone was found a few times. The chain joins TRBV29-1 to TRBJ2-2; 7 bases are shared with TRBD2. The CDR3 is 14 amino acids. V dropped 7 bases and J dropped 2; count of bases not matched to a gene: 7. CDR1 is SQVTM, CDR2 ANQGSEA, per germline. The CDR3 coding sequence is TGCAGCGGACGACTAGCATTAAACACCGGGGAGCTGTTTTTT. This sequence encodes CSGRLALNTGELFF.

This chain connects TRBV19 to TRBJ1-1; possible D gene TRBD1, 5 bases. The germline V gene encodes CDR1 LNHDA and CDR2 SQIVND (reference sequence). V lost 1 base and J 8 bases, leaving 11 bases between the germline ends. This CDR3 has 13 residues. The DNA for the CDR3 is TGTGCCAGTAGTATAGTGGGACGCCCGGAAGCTTTCTTT. It encodes CASSIVGRPEAFF.

The chain employs TRBV5-6 and TRBJ2-5, with D possibly TRBD1 on 5 matching bases. The length of the CDR3 is 14 residues. The V end was cut by 0 bases, the J end by 2 bases, with 8 bases between. Germline CDR1 and CDR2: SGHDT and YYEEEE. For the CDR3, the DNA is TGTGCCAGCAGCTTGGTACGACAGCAAGAGACCCAGTACTTC. Amino acids: CASSLVRQQETQYF.

The J gene is TRBJ2-5, the V gene TRBV25-1; a weak D match, TRBD2 (5 bases). This CDR3 has 16 residues. Trimming shortened V by 2 bases and J by 5 bases, and 18 bases separated the two germline ends. Germline assignment: CDR1 MGHDK and CDR2 SYGVNS. The CDR3, as DNA: TGTGCCAGCAGTGAAGTCGCCAAGGGAGCGAGGGAGACCCAGTACTTC. Translation: CASSEVAKGARETQYF.

V is TRBV2 and J is TRBJ1-5; TRBD1 agrees at 9 bases. Germline-derived CDR1 and CDR2 are SNHLY and FYNNEI. The CDR3 spans 14 residues. The junction had 3 bases not matched to a gene; V was cut back by 4 bases and J by 5 bases. The CDR3 DNA follows: TGTGCCAGCAGTGGGGACAGGGTGCATCAGCCCCAGCATTTT. This sequence encodes CASSGDRVHQPQHF. Full variable domain (missing parts from reference TRBV2 and TRBJ1-5): EPEVTQTPSHQVTQMGQEVILRCVPISNHLYFYWYRQILGQKVEFLVSFYNNEISEKSEIFDDQFSVERPDGSNFTLKIRSTKLEDSAMYFCASSGDRVHQPQHFGDGTRLSIL.

The rearrangement uses TRBV18 and TRBJ1-2; D remains ambiguous. Germline CDR1 and CDR2: KGHSH and LQKENI. V was shortened by 2 bases and J by 1 base, with 14 bases between the two germline ends. The CDR3 is 16 residues long. DNA for the CDR3: TGTGCCAGCTCACCAATTATATCCGTGGGTAACTATGGCTACACCTTC. This translates into CASSPIISVGNYGYTF. Based on the CDR3 plus reference TRBV18 and TRBJ1-2, the full variable domain is NAGVMQNPRHLVRRRGQEARLRCSPMKGHSHVYWYRQLPEEGLKFMVYLQKENIIDESGMPKERFSAEFPKEGPSILRIQQVVRGDSAAYFCASSPIISVGNYGYTFGSGTRLTVV.

The chain joins TRBV30 to TRBJ1-1, with TRBD1 identical over 7 bases. V lost 2 bases and J lost 6; bases outside the gene matches: 6. CDR1 and CDR2 (germline): GTSNPN, SVGIG (reference sequence). This CDR3 is built from 13 residues. The CDR3 protein is CAWSPTGIPEAFF. CDR3 sequence (DNA): TGTGCCTGGAGTCCGACAGGGATACCTGAAGCTTTCTTT.

The table lists this clone with a few counts. The chain links TRBV21-1 to TRBJ2-7; TRBD2 is taken as the D call from the table, unchecked against the DNA. TRBV21-1 has pseudogene status. The CDR3 has 12 residues. CDR3 sequence reads: CASSIWVEEQYF. As DNA, the CDR3 is TGTGCCAGCAGCATTTGGGTGGAGGAGCAGTACTTC.

A remark on this clone: Other DNA sequences in the sample encode the same CDR3. The CDR3 here is CASSQGQGNTEAFF. CDR3 coding DNA: TGCGCCAGCAGCCAAGGACAGGGGAACACTGAAGCTTTCTTT. The gene calls are TRBV4-1 and TRBJ1-1; 7 bases map to TRBD1. J was trimmed by 1 base and V by 1 base; bases with no gene match: 0. Germline V CDR1 and CDR2: MGHRA, YSYEKL. The length of the CDR3 is 14 residues.

This clone has just a few counts. The rearrangement uses TRBV6-5 and TRBJ2-4, with D possibly called TRBD1 or TRBD2 (6 bases each). In germline, CDR1 is MNHEY, CDR2 SVGAGI. The CDR3 runs to 15 residues. V lost 6 bases, J lost 7 bases, and 19 bases lay in between. The CDR3 protein is CASRETDGGRNIQYF. Here the CDR3 DNA reads TGTGCCAGCAGGGAAACGGACGGGGGCAGGAACATTCAGTACTTC.

The V call is TRBV9, the J call TRBJ2-7; TRBD2 agrees at 12 bases. Looked up from germline, CDR1 is SGDLS and CDR2 is YYNGEE. The CDR3 spans 16 residues. The V gene end was trimmed by 0 bases and the J gene end by 0 bases; junction bases not matched to a gene: 1. The CDR3 is CASSVGTSGNSYEQYF. Here the CDR3 DNA reads TGTGCCAGCAGCGTAGGGACTAGCGGGAACTCCTACGAGCAGTACTTC.

With respect to this clone: The sample carries other DNA sequences with the same CDR3. The rearrangement links TRBV7-2 to TRBJ2-2; 9 nucleotides line up with TRBD1. The CDR3 has 16 residues. The V and J ends lost 5 bases and 5 bases, in that order; junction bases with no gene match: 9. Germline V gene data show CDR1 as SGHTA and CDR2 as FQGNSA. The CDR3 region is CASSPPGQGSTGELFF. The CDR3 bases are TGTGCCAGCAGCCCTCCGGGACAGGGAAGTACCGGGGAGCTGTTTTTT.

CDR3 DNA sequence: TGTGCCAGCAGCTTAGCGCGGAGGACCGGGGAGCTGTTTTTT. Encoded protein: CASSLARRTGELFF. The chain has TRBV7-2 and TRBJ2-2; possibly TRBD2 for D (5 bases). Trimming shortened V by 0 bases and J by 5 bases, and 7 bases separated the two germline ends. Germline assignment: CDR1 SGHTA and CDR2 FQGNSA. This CDR3 region has 14 residues.

This clone was seen more than once but under ten times. The chain joins TRBV5-1 to TRBJ1-1; possible D gene TRBD1, 5 bases. Germline V gene data show CDR1 as SGHRS and CDR2 as YFSETQ. This CDR3 comprises 15 residues. V was pared by 4 bases and J by 0 bases, with 13 bases between. The CDR3 protein is CASSRDGALNTEAFF. The DNA of the CDR3 is TGCGCCAGCAGCCGTGATGGGGCCTTGAACACTGAAGCTTTCTTT.